Listed below are T cell receptor beta chains from one sample, sequenced in a study of T cell repertoires in cytomegalovirus infection. TCRdb independently ran MiXCR on the reads; one entry per CDR3 protein. The data show about 330,000 distinct CDR3 sequences, more than 8% seen once. Sequencing was carried out using PBMCs. The source of these receptors is a human donor in good health (CMV status not recorded). Some clones in this sample may be carry-over from other donors' samples. Both conserved end residues are part of each CDR3. The order of the fields is clone size, D gene, V gene, J gene, CDR3 DNA, CDR3 protein. A D gene is named only where the DNA matches it firmly. Size tells how often a clone was seen (once, few, many) or the class of an expanded clone, and some rows leave it out.

many	NA	TRBV7-8	TRBJ2-7	TGTGCCAGCAGCTTAAGGGTCGAAAACGAGCAGTACTTC	CASSLRVENEQYF
many	NA	TRBV7-9	TRBJ2-7	TGTGCCAGCAGCTACACAGGGACGAGCTCCTACGAGCAGTACTTC	CASSYTGTSSYEQYF
NA	TRBD2	TRBV6-5	TRBJ2-1	TGTGCCAGCAATAGGCGGGAGGAGGGTGAGCAGTTCTTC	CASNRREEGEQFF
NA	NA	TRBV11-3	TRBJ2-7	TGTGCCAGCAGCTTTTGGAGGGGCCCCTACGAGCAGTACTTC	CASSFWRGPYEQYF
NA	TRBD2	TRBV11-2	TRBJ2-7	TGTGCCAGCAGTCGGGAGGGGCGAAGCTCCTACGAGCAGTACTTC	CASSREGRSSYEQYF
NA	NA	TRBV7-6	TRBJ1-4	TGTGCCAGCAGCTTCCGGGACAACCAGGGGGAAAAACTGTTTTTT	CASSFRDNQGEKLFF
NA	TRBD1	TRBV7-9	TRBJ1-4	TGTGCCAGCAGCTTAGGGGACAGGGTTGGTGAAAAACTGTTTTTT	CASSLGDRVGEKLFF
NA	NA	TRBV28	TRBJ1-1	TGTGCCAGCAGTTTCCCATTAGTGCCTCAGGGTGAAGCTTTCTTT	CASSFPLVPQGEAFF
many	TRBD1	TRBV7-2	TRBJ2-3	TGTGCCAGCAGCTTTCGGTCAGGGGGCGCAGATACGCAGTATTTT	CASSFRSGGADTQYF
once	TRBD2	TRBV7-9	TRBJ2-5	TGTGCCAGCAGGAGGGGTGGCGCTAGCGGGATTAAAGAGACCCAGTACTTC	CASRRGGASGIKETQYF
many	TRBD1	TRBV7-9	TRBJ2-6	TGTGCCAGCAGCCCTCCGGGACAGGGGGCGCTGGGTGGGGCCAACGTCCTGACTTTC	CASSPPGQGALGGANVLTF
NA	TRBD2	TRBV4-2	TRBJ2-5	TGTGCCAGCAGCCAAGATGGCGCGGGGGGGTTGGAGACCCAGTACTTC	CASSQDGAGGLETQYF
NA	NA	TRBV19	TRBJ2-1	TGTGCCAGTAGTATTGGGCGCAATGAGCAGTTCTTC	CASSIGRNEQFF
many	NA	TRBV7-2	TRBJ1-6	TGTGCCAGCAGCTCAGATCCTCGGGGGAATTCACCCCTCCACTTT	CASSSDPRGNSPLHF
many	NA	TRBV4-1	TRBJ2-7	TGCGCCAGCAGCAAGAGGGACCCTCCCTACGAGCAGTACTTC	CASSKRDPPYEQYF
many	NA	TRBV6-1	TRBJ2-7	TGTGCCAGCAACCAGGGATTGGCTCTTGAGCAGTACTTC	CASNQGLALEQYF
NA	NA	TRBV9	TRBJ1-1	TGTGCCAGCAGCGTAGCTTGGATGAACACTGAAGCTTTCTTT	CASSVAWMNTEAFF
NA	TRBD1	TRBV7-8	TRBJ1-2	TGTGCCAGCAGCGCGGACAGGGGGCCCTATGGCTACACCTTC	CASSADRGPYGYTF
NA	NA	TRBV28	TRBJ1-5	TGTGCCAGCAGACAGGAATATAGCAATCAGCCCCAGCATTTT	CASRQEYSNQPQHF
NA	NA	TRBV4-3	TRBJ1-1	TGCGCCAGTTTTGGACGGCACAGGGAGGCCGTGAACACTGAAGCTTTCTTT	CASFGRHREAVNTEAFF
few	TRBD2	TRBV27	TRBJ2-1	TGTGCCAGCAGTCCGGGACTAGCATACGAGCAGTTCTTC	CASSPGLAYEQFF
few	NA	TRBV15	TRBJ2-7	TGTGCCACCAGCAAATATACAGGGTACGAGCAGTACTTC	CATSKYTGYEQYF
many	NA	TRBV7-2	TRBJ1-1	TGTGCCAGCAGCTCCCCGGGGAGGAGTGAAGCTTTCTTT	CASSSPGRSEAFF
few	TRBD1	TRBV7-8	TRBJ2-7	TGTGCCAGCAGCCGGACAGGGGACTTCCCGAAGCAGTACTTC	CASSRTGDFPKQYF
NA	TRBD2	TRBV4-3	TRBJ2-2	TGCGCCAGCAGCCATGGGCTAGCGGGTACCGGGGAGCTGTTTTTT	CASSHGLAGTGELFF
NA	TRBD2	TRBV4-3	TRBJ2-7	TGCGCCAGCAGCCAGACTAGCGGGGCGCCCTACGAGCAGTACTTC	CASSQTSGAPYEQYF
many	TRBD2	TRBV28	TRBJ2-5	TGTGCCAGCAGTCGCGGGGGGGCTCGAGAGACCCAGTACTTC	CASSRGGARETQYF
few	TRBD1	TRBV7-3	TRBJ1-4	TGTGCCAGCAGCCCGACAGGGCTTCCTTTTGAACTGTTTTTT	CASSPTGLPFELFF
NA	NA	TRBV12-3/TRBV12-4	TRBJ1-1	TGTGCCAGCACCACCTTAGGGGCGATGGGGTTGGAAGCTTTCTTT	CASTTLGAMGLEAFF
many	TRBD1	TRBV20-1	TRBJ2-2	TGCAGTGCGCGGCAGACAGGGGTAGGAACCGGGGAGCTGTTTTTT	CSARQTGVGTGELFF
few	NA	TRBV6-6	TRBJ2-7	TGTGCCAGCAGTTCGACAGCTCCAAACCCCTACGAGCAGTACTTC	CASSSTAPNPYEQYF
few	NA	TRBV27	TRBJ2-3	TGTGCCAGCAGTCCAGGGAGATTCACAGATACGCAGTATTTT	CASSPGRFTDTQYF
many	TRBD1	TRBV12-3/TRBV12-4	TRBJ1-2	TGTGCCAGCAGTCCTTTACAGGGGGCGTATGGCTACACCTTC	CASSPLQGAYGYTF
many	NA	TRBV7-2	TRBJ2-2	TGTGCCAGCCACCCGGGACCAAACACCGGGGAGCTGTTTTTT	CASHPGPNTGELFF
few	NA	TRBV7-2	TRBJ2-1	TGTGCCAGCAGCTTCCACAGGACCTCCTACAATGAGCAGTTCTTC	CASSFHRTSYNEQFF
many	TRBD1	TRBV12-3/TRBV12-4	TRBJ2-3	TGTGCCAGCAGTTCACGACAGGGGGCCGGGGATACGCAGTATTTT	CASSSRQGAGDTQYF
few	TRBD2	TRBV20-1	TRBJ2-1	TGCAGTGGAAGGGGAGGGGACTCCTACAATGAGCAGTTCTTC	CSGRGGDSYNEQFF
many	TRBD2	TRBV7-2	TRBJ2-1	TGTGCCAGCAGCTTCCCCAGGACTAGCGGGAATGAGCAGTTCTTC	CASSFPRTSGNEQFF
many	TRBD1	TRBV10-3	TRBJ2-3	TGTGCCATCAGTGGGGGTTCAGGGGGAAGCACAGATACGCAGTATTTT	CAISGGSGGSTDTQYF
many	NA	TRBV7-2	TRBJ2-4	TGTGCCAGCAGCTCCTCCGGGGGCAACATTCAGTACTTC	CASSSSGGNIQYF
few	TRBD1	TRBV28	TRBJ1-5	TGTGCCAGCAGTTCAGGGGGCGGTGGCAATCAGCCCCAGCATTTT	CASSSGGGGNQPQHF
NA	TRBD1	TRBV7-9	TRBJ2-3	TGTGCCAGCACCTCTTGGACAGGGGAGGCAGATACGCAGTATTTT	CASTSWTGEADTQYF
NA	NA	TRBV12-3/TRBV12-4	TRBJ2-1	TGTGCCAGCAGTTCCCCGGGATACAATGAGCAGTTCTTC	CASSSPGYNEQFF
NA	NA	TRBV4-2	TRBJ1-1	TGTGCCAGCAGCCAAGATCTATCCGGGCTTGGGCACACTGAAGCTTTCTTT	CASSQDLSGLGHTEAFF
NA	NA	TRBV20-1	TRBJ1-2	TGCAGTGCTAGATCACGGACAAGTCTAGGGGGGGACTATGGCTACACCTTC	CSARSRTSLGGDYGYTF
many	TRBD2	TRBV7-3	TRBJ2-5	TGTGCCAGCAGCCTGAGCGGGGGTAAAGAGACCCAGTACTTC	CASSLSGGKETQYF
NA	NA	TRBV6-2/TRBV6-3	TRBJ2-5	TGTGCCAGCAGCCAGGGACCTTCCCAAGAGACCCAGTACTTC	CASSQGPSQETQYF
few	TRBD1	TRBV7-2	TRBJ1-5	TGTGCCAGCAGGAAACAGGGGGAGGATCAGCCCCAGCATTTT	CASRKQGEDQPQHF
NA	NA	TRBV6-6	TRBJ1-5	TGTGCCACGAGACACAGCAATCAGCCCCAGCATTTT	CATRHSNQPQHF
many	NA	TRBV28	TRBJ1-1	TGTGCCAGCAGTACCCCGGGCAGGAGGCCTGAAGCTTTCTTT	CASSTPGRRPEAFF
many	TRBD2	TRBV7-2	TRBJ2-2	TGTGCCAGCAGTCCGGGACTAGCGGGACCCCGACGGGAGCTGTTTTTT	CASSPGLAGPRRELFF
many	NA	TRBV7-6	TRBJ1-4	TGTGCCAGCAGCTTCCGGGGTGCTAATGAAAAACTGTTTTTT	CASSFRGANEKLFF
many	NA	TRBV2	TRBJ2-3	TGTGCCAGCAGTGACGGTCGGACTAGCACAGATACGCAGTATTTT	CASSDGRTSTDTQYF